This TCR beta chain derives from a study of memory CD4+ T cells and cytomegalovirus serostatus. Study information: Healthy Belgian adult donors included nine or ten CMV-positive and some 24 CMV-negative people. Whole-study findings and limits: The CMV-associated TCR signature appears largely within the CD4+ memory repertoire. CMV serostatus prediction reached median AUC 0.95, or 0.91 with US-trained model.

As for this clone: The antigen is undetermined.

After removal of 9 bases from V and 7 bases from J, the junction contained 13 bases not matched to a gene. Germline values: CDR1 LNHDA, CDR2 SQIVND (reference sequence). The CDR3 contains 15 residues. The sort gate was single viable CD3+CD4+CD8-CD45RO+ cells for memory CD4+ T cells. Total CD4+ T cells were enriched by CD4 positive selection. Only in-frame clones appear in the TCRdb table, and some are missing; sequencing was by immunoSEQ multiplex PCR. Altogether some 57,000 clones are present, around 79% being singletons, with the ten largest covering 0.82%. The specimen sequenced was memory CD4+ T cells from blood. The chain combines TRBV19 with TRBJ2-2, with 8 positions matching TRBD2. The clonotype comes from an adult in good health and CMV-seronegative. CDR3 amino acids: CASRLGGGPGGELFF. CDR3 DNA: TGTGCCAGCCGTTTGGGCGGGGGGCCTGGCGGGGAGCTGTTTTTT.